The TCR beta chain described here comes from a study of OX40 agonist ivuxolimab in advanced cancers. Study overall: Prior therapy, whether anti-PD-1, anti-PD-L1 or anti-CTLA-4, was allowed, and about 39% had some. Study observations and caveats: Relative to CD4+, CD8+ T cells held more expanded clones on average.

Trimming took 2 bases from V and 7 from J; bases not matched to a gene: 5. The CDR3 totals 13 residues. Germline V gives CDR1 GTSNPN, CDR2 SVGIG (reference sequence). On cycle 4 day 1 and cycle 7 day 1, as well as at baseline, blood was sampled. In regard to this clone: The antigen is not known.

Profiled with immunoSEQ multiplex PCR; TCRdb holds only in-frame clones, not every one. The data hold approximately 35,000 clones, with roughly 74% observed a single time. The material was CD4+ or CD8+ T cells sorted from blood, obtained in a trial of the OX40 agonist ivuxolimab. This chain links TRBV30 with TRBJ2-3; TRBD2 aligns across 8 bases. The receptor comes from an adult with an advanced solid tumor such as melanoma, head and neck, liver or kidney cancer. The CDR3, as DNA: TGTGCCTGGAGTCGCGGGGGGCCGAATACGCAGTATTTT. This encodes CAWSRGGPNTQYF. The variable domain in full, with the rest retrieved from reference TRBV30 and TRBJ2-3, is SQTIHQWPATLVQPVGSPLSLECTVEGTSNPNLYWYRQAAGRGLQLLFYSVGIGQISSEVPQNLSASRPQDRQFILSSKKLLLSDSGFYLCAWSRGGPNTQYFGPGTRLTVL.